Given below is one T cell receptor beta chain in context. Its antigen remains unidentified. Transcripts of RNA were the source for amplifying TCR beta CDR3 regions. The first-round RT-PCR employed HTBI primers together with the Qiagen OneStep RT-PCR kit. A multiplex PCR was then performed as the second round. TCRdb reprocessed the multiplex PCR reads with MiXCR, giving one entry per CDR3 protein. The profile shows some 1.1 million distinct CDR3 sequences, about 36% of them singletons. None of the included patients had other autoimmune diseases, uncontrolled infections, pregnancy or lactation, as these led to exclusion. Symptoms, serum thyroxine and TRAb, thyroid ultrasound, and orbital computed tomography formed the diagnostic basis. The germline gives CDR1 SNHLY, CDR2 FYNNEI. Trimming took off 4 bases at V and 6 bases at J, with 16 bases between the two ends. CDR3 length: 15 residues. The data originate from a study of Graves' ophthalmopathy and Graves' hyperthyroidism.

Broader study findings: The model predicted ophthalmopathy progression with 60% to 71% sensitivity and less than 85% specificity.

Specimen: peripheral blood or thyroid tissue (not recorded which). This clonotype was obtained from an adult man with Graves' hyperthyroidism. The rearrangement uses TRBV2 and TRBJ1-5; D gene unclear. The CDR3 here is CASSVGSSLGQPQHF. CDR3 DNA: TGTGCCAGCAGTGTGGGGTCGTCGTTGGGTCAGCCCCAGCATTTT.